This TCR beta chain was retrieved from a study of blood T cell repertoires in COVID-19. Study in general: T cells, B-cell-depleted T cells, or PBMCs provided the cDNA or gDNA that served as material.

How the authors handled the data: Amplification from reference gene primers served as the basis for estimated nucleated cell counts. Sequenced by immunoSEQ multiplex PCR; TCRdb stores in-frame clones only, minus some. The V and J calls and clone size are taken from that table; D and trimming were inferred from the DNA. Among about 210,000 clones, approximately 83% were seen once, and the ten largest hold about 2.3%. From germline, CDR1 is MDHEN and CDR2 SYDVKM. The CDR3 consists of 14 residues. Losses at the gene ends were 6 bases for V and 9 bases for J; bases not matched to a gene: 7. Sequenced: peripheral blood. This clonotype originated in a woman aged 40 to 50 with active or convalescent COVID-19. The chain recombines TRBV28 with TRBJ1-6, with TRBD1 identical over 8 bases. The CDR3 reads CASSHTGGGSPLHF. The CDR3 DNA sequence: TGTGCCAGCAGCCATACAGGGGGAGGTTCACCCCTCCACTTT.